The entry that follows covers one TCR beta chain sequence. This CDR3 is 13 amino acids long. V shed 6 bases and J shed 2 bases, with 10 bases lying between them. Per the germline V gene, CDR1 is MNHEY and CDR2 is SVGAGI. Source study methods: Amplification from reference gene primers served as the basis for estimated nucleated cell counts. Only in-frame clones appear in the TCRdb table, and some are missing; sequencing was by immunoSEQ multiplex PCR. The DNA was the basis for D and trimming; V, J and clone size are from that table. This table has about 200,000 clones, 85% to 90% appearing once. The data were obtained in a study of blood T cell repertoires in COVID-19. Overall study context: Spain, Italy and the United States supplied samples that represented acute and convalescent COVID-19. Nucleic acid was either cDNA or gDNA, and it came from T cells, B-cell-depleted T cells, or PBMCs.

The sequence derives from a woman between 65 and 79 years old with acute or convalescent COVID-19. The chain couples TRBV6-5 to TRBJ1-2; D might be TRBD1 (5 bases). Input material: peripheral blood. The CDR3 DNA is TGTGCCAGCAGGCTCAGGGTAAACTATGGCTACACCTTC. Translating it yields CASRLRVNYGYTF.